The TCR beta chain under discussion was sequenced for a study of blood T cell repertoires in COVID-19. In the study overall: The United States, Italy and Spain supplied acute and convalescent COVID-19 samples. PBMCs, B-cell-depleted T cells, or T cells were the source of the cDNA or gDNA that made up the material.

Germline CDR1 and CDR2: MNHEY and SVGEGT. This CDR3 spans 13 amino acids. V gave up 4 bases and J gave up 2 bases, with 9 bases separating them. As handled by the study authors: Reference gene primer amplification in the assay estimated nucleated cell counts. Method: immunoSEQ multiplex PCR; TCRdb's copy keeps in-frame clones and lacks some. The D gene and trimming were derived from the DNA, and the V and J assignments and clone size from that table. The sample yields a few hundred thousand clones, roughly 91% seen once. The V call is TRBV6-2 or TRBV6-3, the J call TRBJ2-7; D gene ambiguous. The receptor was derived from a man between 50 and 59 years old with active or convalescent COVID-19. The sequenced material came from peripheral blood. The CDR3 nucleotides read TGTGCCAGCAGTTCTACAGAAGCCTACGAGCAGTACTTC. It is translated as CASSSTEAYEQYF.